One TCR beta chain is described in this entry. This record comes from a study of control samples from healthy donors and cancer patients. Germline CDR1 SNHLY, CDR2 FYNNEI. This CDR3 has 12 amino acids. Trimming cost V 0 bases and J 9 bases, with 6 bases left between them. Here immunoSEQ multiplex PCR was the method, and the copy in TCRdb shows in-frame clones only, minus some. The sample shows approximately 170,000 clones, around 93% of them seen only once. Input material: blood. The TCR originated in a woman aged 55-69 years in good health. The chain combines TRBV2 with TRBJ1-5; D unresolved. The CDR3 spells CASSEAGWPQHF. CDR3 coding DNA: TGTGCCAGCAGTGAAGCGGGCTGGCCCCAGCATTTT.